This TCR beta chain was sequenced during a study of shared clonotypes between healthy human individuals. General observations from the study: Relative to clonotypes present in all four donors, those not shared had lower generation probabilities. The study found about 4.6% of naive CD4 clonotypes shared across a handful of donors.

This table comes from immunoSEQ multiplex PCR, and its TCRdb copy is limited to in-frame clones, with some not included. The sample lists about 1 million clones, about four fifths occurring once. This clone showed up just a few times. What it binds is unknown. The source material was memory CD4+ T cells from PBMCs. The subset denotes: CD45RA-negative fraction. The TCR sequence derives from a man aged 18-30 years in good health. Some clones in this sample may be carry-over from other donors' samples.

CDR3 in DNA: TGTGCCACCAGCAGAGTAAATATCCACAATGAGCAGTTCTTC. Translating gives CATSRVNIHNEQFF. This sequence joins TRBV15 and TRBJ2-1, with D unresolved. CDR3 size: 14 residues. The germline V gene has CDR1 LNHNV and CDR2 YYDKDF (reference sequence). Trimming removed 1 base at V and 5 bases at J, with 9 bases between.